One sample yielded the 15 T cell receptor beta chains listed below, sequenced in a study of blood T cell repertoires in COVID-19. Assay used: immunoSEQ multiplex PCR; TCRdb lists only in-frame clones, some missing. This repertoire shows some 390,000 clones, over 75% found once; its top ten account for 2.3%. What was sequenced was peripheral blood. All receptors derive from a woman aged 55-69 years with COVID-19, enrolled during active disease.

The genes are TRBV3-1 (or the pseudogene TRBV3-2) and TRBJ1-2, with D perhaps TRBD1 (5 bases). In germline, CDR1 is LGHDT, CDR2 YNNKEL (reference sequence). The CDR3 has 13 residues. V lost 5 bases to trimming and J lost 7 bases, with 14 bases between them. The CDR3 bases are TGTGCCAGCAGCGTCGGGGGGTTGCGTGGCTACACCTTC. Translation gives CASSVGGLRGYTF.

The chain recombines TRBV7-3 with TRBJ2-3; TRBD2 matches 9 bases. Germline CDR1 reads SGHTA; CDR2 reads FQGTGA. The V and J ends lost 5 bases and 4 bases, in that order; junction bases with no gene match: 7. This CDR3 contains 15 residues. The CDR3 reads CASSQGLAVADTQYF. CDR3 coding DNA: TGTGCCAGCAGCCAGGGACTAGCAGTAGCAGATACGCAGTATTTT.

The chain links TRBV28 to TRBJ1-2; the D gene is possibly TRBD1 (5 bases). CDR1 is MDHEN and CDR2 is SYDVKM in the germline V gene. V was trimmed by 6 bases and J by 8 bases, leaving 10 bases between them. The CDR3 runs to 11 residues. The CDR3 sequence is CASSFGGGYTF. The CDR3 DNA reads as TGTGCCAGCAGCTTCGGGGGGGGCTACACCTTC.

V and J are TRBV15 and TRBJ2-7, with TRBD1 matching 8 bases. The junction had 8 bases not matched to a gene; V was cut back by 0 bases and J by 1 base. Germline V lookup: CDR1 LNHNV, CDR2 YYDKDF (reference sequence). There are 17 residues in the CDR3. The CDR3 nucleotides read TGTGCCACCAGCAGAGACGCCGGGACAGGCCTGTCCTACGAGCAGTACTTC. This gives the protein CATSRDAGTGLSYEQYF.

This sequence joins TRBV6-6 and TRBJ1-1, with D unresolved. CDR3 size: 15 residues. CDR1 MNHNY and CDR2 SVGAGI come from the germline V gene (reference sequence). V lost 6 bases, J lost 0 bases, and 14 bases lay in between. The CDR3, as DNA: TGTGCCAGCAGCGACTCTGCGAGTATGAACACTGAAGCTTTCTTT. Residues: CASSDSASMNTEAFF.

V and J are TRBV12-3 or TRBV12-4 and TRBJ1-1; no clear D. Trimming took 3 bases from V and 5 from J, leaving 10 bases between them. The CDR3 covers 13 residues. The chain's CDR3 is CASSFQQATEAFF. The CDR3, as DNA: TGTGCCAGCAGTTTCCAGCAGGCGACTGAAGCTTTCTTT.

The V gene is TRBV6-5, the J gene TRBJ2-5, with TRBD1 as a possible D gene (5 bases). Germline lookup yields CDR1 MNHEY and CDR2 SVGAGI. Trimming shortened V by 7 bases and J by 4 bases, and 16 bases separated the two germline ends. This CDR3 has 14 amino acids. CDR3 sequence reads: CASKEMTALETQYF. DNA for the CDR3: TGTGCCAGCAAAGAAATGACAGCGCTAGAGACCCAGTACTTC.

The rearrangement links TRBV7-3 to TRBJ1-1; a weak D match, TRBD1 (6 bases). CDR1 and CDR2 (germline): SGHTA, FQGTGA. This CDR3 spans 15 amino acids. V was cut by 5 bases and J by 0 bases, with 13 bases left in between. The CDR3 reads CASSLGQIMNTEAFF. The CDR3 DNA sequence: TGTGCCAGCAGCCTAGGACAGATAATGAACACTGAAGCTTTCTTT. The variable domain in full, completed from reference TRBV7-3 and TRBJ1-1, reads GAGVSQTPSNKVTEKGKYVELRCDPISGHTALYWYRQSLGQGPEFLIYFQGTGAADDSGLPNDRFFAVRPEGSVSTLKIQRTERGDSAVYLCASSLGQIMNTEAFFGQGTRLTVV.

The chain links TRBV5-5 to TRBJ2-7, with TRBD2 as a possible D gene (6 bases). With 4 bases removed from V and 0 bases from J, the gap between germline ends came to 11 bases. CDR1 is SGHKS and CDR2 is YYEKEE in the germline V gene (reference sequence). The CDR3 totals 14 residues. This chain's CDR3 is CASSRSGSSYEQYF. CDR3 nucleotide sequence: TGTGCCAGCAGCCGTTCCGGGAGCTCCTACGAGCAGTACTTC.

V usage is TRBV6-1 and J usage is TRBJ1-6; 10 nucleotides match TRBD1. This CDR3 is 15 amino acids long. In germline, CDR1 is MNHNS, CDR2 SASEGT. The trim removed 5 bases at V and 4 bases at J, leaving 2 bases unmatched. CDR3 bases: TGTGCCAGCAGTTCGGACAGGGGGTATAATTCACCCCTCCACTTT. It yields the protein CASSSDRGYNSPLHF.

The chain joins TRBV5-1 to TRBJ2-1, with D perhaps matching TRBD1 (5 bases). This CDR3 has 16 amino acids. Deletions cut 1 base from V and 7 bases from J, with 18 bases between. CDR1 is SGHRS, CDR2 YFSETQ, per germline. In DNA form, the CDR3 reads TGCGCCAGCAGCTTGATCGGGCTAGGGGATGGAAATGAGCAGTTCTTC. Encoded protein: CASSLIGLGDGNEQFF.

The chain recombines TRBV19 with TRBJ1-5, with unresolved D. This CDR3 is 14 amino acids long. V was pared by 5 bases and J by 3 bases, with 11 bases between. Germline V gene lookup returns CDR1 LNHDA and CDR2 SQIVND (reference sequence). The CDR3 sequence: CASSSPLINQPQHF. CDR3 nucleotide sequence: TGTGCCAGTAGTTCGCCCCTAATCAATCAGCCCCAGCATTTT.

The CDR3 protein is CASSYGRGYGYTF. The CDR3 coding sequence is TGTGCCAGCAGTTATGGCAGGGGATATGGCTACACCTTC. The V and J genes are TRBV6-5 and TRBJ1-2; tentatively, D is TRBD1 (6 bases). The V and J ends lost 3 bases and 5 bases respectively, with 10 bases between them. CDR3 length: 13 residues. CDR1 is MNHEY and CDR2 is SVGAGI in the germline V gene.

The chain joins TRBV4-1 to TRBJ2-2; D might be TRBD2 (5 bases). The CDR3 consists of 16 residues. V lost 1 base, J lost 2 bases, and 11 bases lay in between. Looked up from germline, CDR1 is MGHRA and CDR2 is YSYEKL. For the CDR3, the DNA is TGCGCCAGCAGCCAAGGAGGGCACGCTAACACCGGGGAGCTGTTTTTT. Translation: CASSQGGHANTGELFF.

This chain links TRBV12-5 with TRBJ1-5; 9 positions match TRBD1. The length of the CDR3 is 15 residues. J was trimmed by 4 bases and V by 6 bases; bases with no gene match: 7. Looked up from germline, CDR1 is LGHNT and CDR2 is FRNRAP. The CDR3 sequence is CASGGTGKGNQPQHF. The CDR3 DNA follows: TGTGCTAGTGGCGGGACAGGGAAGGGGAATCAGCCCCAGCATTTT.